This is a list of T cell receptor beta chains from one sample in a study of blood T cell repertoires in COVID-19. TCRdb's table, derived via immunoSEQ multiplex PCR, lists solely in-frame clones and lacks some. The table has hundreds of thousands of clones, about 86% seen once. Sequencing was carried out using peripheral blood. Receptors originate from a man older than 75 with acute or convalescent COVID-19. The CDR3 runs from the conserved cysteine through the conserved F or W. A D gene is named only where the DNA matches it firmly. Clone size is shown for a subset of rows, as once, few, many or a class of expanded clone.

DNA: TGTGCCAGCAGCCAACCGAGATCATGGCGGGGCAATGAGCAGTTCTTC
CDR3: CASSQPRSWRGNEQFF
J: TRBJ2-1
size: NA
D: NA
V: TRBV3-1/TRBV3-2

DNA: TGTGCCAGCAGGAAGGACAGGTACTACGAGCAGTACTTC
CDR3: CASRKDRYYEQYF
J: TRBJ2-7
size: NA
D: TRBD1
V: TRBV6-5

DNA: TGTGCCAGCAGCTTAGCCGCGCAACTCACCGGGGAGCTGTTTTTT
CDR3: CASSLAAQLTGELFF
J: TRBJ2-2
size: NA
D: NA
V: TRBV11-1

DNA: TGTGCCAGCAGCCAAGGAAGAACTAGCGTAGACGAGCAGTACTTC
CDR3: CASSQGRTSVDEQYF
J: TRBJ2-7
size: once
D: TRBD2
V: TRBV3-1/TRBV3-2

DNA: TGTGCCAGCAGCTTAGAAGAGCGGGGGGTAAAGACCCAGTACTTC
CDR3: CASSLEERGVKTQYF
J: TRBJ2-5
size: NA
D: TRBD2
V: TRBV7-9

DNA: TGTGCCAGCAGCCTACCCCCTACAGGTGGCGGCTACACCTTC
CDR3: CASSLPPTGGGYTF
J: TRBJ1-2
size: NA
D: NA
V: TRBV7-9

DNA: TGTGCCAGCAATACACGAAGGGGGCCGGACGAGCAGTACTTC
CDR3: CASNTRRGPDEQYF
J: TRBJ2-7
size: NA
D: TRBD1
V: TRBV6-5

DNA: TGTGCCAGCAGCCCGCGGGGACCGAGCTCCTATAATTCACCCCTCCACTTT
CDR3: CASSPRGPSSYNSPLHF
J: TRBJ1-6
size: NA
D: NA
V: TRBV7-6

DNA: TGTGCCAGCAGCTTCCAGACAGGCACGAACACTGAAGCTTTCTTT
CDR3: CASSFQTGTNTEAFF
J: TRBJ1-1
size: NA
D: NA
V: TRBV5-5

DNA: TGTGCCAGCTCACCACCGTCGGCAGGGCCGAGTGAAAAACTGTTTTTT
CDR3: CASSPPSAGPSEKLFF
J: TRBJ1-4
size: NA
D: NA
V: TRBV18

DNA: TGCGCCAGCAGCTTGGACTCGGGGGGTGATAATGAAAAACTGTTTTTT
CDR3: CASSLDSGGDNEKLFF
J: TRBJ1-4
size: NA
D: NA
V: TRBV5-1

DNA: TGTGCCAGCAGTTTGCGTCAAAGAAACTATGGCTACACCTTC
CDR3: CASSLRQRNYGYTF
J: TRBJ1-2
size: NA
D: NA
V: TRBV6-6

DNA: TGTGCCAGCAGCTTAAGACAGGGGGCTTTCGAGCAGTACTTC
CDR3: CASSLRQGAFEQYF
J: TRBJ2-7
size: NA
D: TRBD1
V: TRBV11-2

DNA: TGTGCCAGCAGCTTAGATGCCAGCGGGAGAGAGCAGTACTTC
CDR3: CASSLDASGREQYF
J: TRBJ2-7
size: NA
D: TRBD2
V: TRBV11-2

DNA: TGTGCCAGCAGCCTGACAGGGGACCACTCCTATAATTCACCCCTCCACTTT
CDR3: CASSLTGDHSYNSPLHF
J: TRBJ1-6
size: NA
D: TRBD1
V: TRBV7-2

DNA: TGTGCCAGCAGCTTAGGTTCAGCCTACAATGAGCAGTTCTTC
CDR3: CASSLGSAYNEQFF
J: TRBJ2-1
size: NA
D: NA
V: TRBV7-2

DNA: TGTGCCAGCAGCGGCGGACTAGCGGGCTACAATGAGCAGTTCTTC
CDR3: CASSGGLAGYNEQFF
J: TRBJ2-1
size: NA
D: TRBD2
V: TRBV5-4

DNA: TGTGCCAGCAGTTACTCGGGCGGGACCCCCTACGAGCAGTACTTC
CDR3: CASSYSGGTPYEQYF
J: TRBJ2-7
size: NA
D: NA
V: TRBV6-2/TRBV6-3

DNA: TGTGCCAGCAGTGCCTCGACAGGGGGCGAGGAAAAACTGTTTTTT
CDR3: CASSASTGGEEKLFF
J: TRBJ1-4
size: NA
D: TRBD1
V: TRBV27

DNA: TGTGCCAGCAAGCCGGGACAGAGACCTTCGGGGGCTTTCTTT
CDR3: CASKPGQRPSGAFF
J: TRBJ1-1
size: once
D: TRBD1
V: TRBV6-5

DNA: TGTGCCAGTAGTATTGGCAACTCCTACGAGCAGTACTTC
CDR3: CASSIGNSYEQYF
J: TRBJ2-7
size: NA
D: NA
V: TRBV19

DNA: TGTGCCAGCAGCTTAGGATTCGGGGGGGTAGATACGCAGTATTTT
CDR3: CASSLGFGGVDTQYF
J: TRBJ2-3
size: few
D: TRBD2
V: TRBV7-2

DNA: TGTGCCAGCAGCTTGGGCGGGTTGGGTGAAAAACTGTTTTTT
CDR3: CASSLGGLGEKLFF
J: TRBJ1-4
size: NA
D: NA
V: TRBV7-9

DNA: TGTGCCAGCAGTTATGGGCAGGGGGACCCCGAAAAACTGTTTTTT
CDR3: CASSYGQGDPEKLFF
J: TRBJ1-4
size: once
D: TRBD1
V: TRBV6-2/TRBV6-3

DNA: TGTGCCACCAGCAGAGATAACGCGGGGGAAGAGACCCAGTACTTC
CDR3: CATSRDNAGEETQYF
J: TRBJ2-5
size: NA
D: TRBD2
V: TRBV15

DNA: TGTGCCAGCTCATCGATGACAGGCCCTGGAAACACCATATATTTT
CDR3: CASSSMTGPGNTIYF
J: TRBJ1-3
size: NA
D: NA
V: TRBV18

DNA: TGTGCCAGCAGCTTAGGGACAGCCCACGCCTACGAGCAGTACTTC
CDR3: CASSLGTAHAYEQYF
J: TRBJ2-7
size: NA
D: NA
V: TRBV7-2

DNA: TGTGCCAGTAGCACCAGACAGGGGTCCAATTCACCCCTCCACTTT
CDR3: CASSTRQGSNSPLHF
J: TRBJ1-6
size: NA
D: TRBD1
V: TRBV19

DNA: TGTGCCAGCAGTTTGTTGACAGGGGATGTTGTGGGCAATCAGCCCCAGCATTTT
CDR3: CASSLLTGDVVGNQPQHF
J: TRBJ1-5
size: once
D: TRBD1
V: TRBV28

DNA: TGTGCCAGCAGCCGCCTGGACAGGGGGCGGAGTGAAGCTTTCTTT
CDR3: CASSRLDRGRSEAFF
J: TRBJ1-1
size: NA
D: TRBD1
V: TRBV7-2

DNA: TGTGCCAGCGGACAGGGGCGAGGGACCGGGGAGCTGTTTTTT
CDR3: CASGQGRGTGELFF
J: TRBJ2-2
size: NA
D: TRBD1
V: TRBV6-5

DNA: TGTGCCAGTAGTTTGACGGGGTTGGGCAATCAGCCCCAGCATTTT
CDR3: CASSLTGLGNQPQHF
J: TRBJ1-5
size: once
D: NA
V: TRBV19

DNA: TGTGCCAGCAGCTTAGACCTAGCGGGAGTGGGCAATGAGCAGTTCTTC
CDR3: CASSLDLAGVGNEQFF
J: TRBJ2-1
size: NA
D: TRBD2
V: TRBV11-2

DNA: TGTGCCAGTAGTATAGCCCGACAGGAAGGCTACGAGCAGTACTTC
CDR3: CASSIARQEGYEQYF
J: TRBJ2-7
size: many
D: NA
V: TRBV19

DNA: TGTGCCAGCCAAATGACAGGGCTAAGCACCGGGGAGCTGTTTTTT
CDR3: CASQMTGLSTGELFF
J: TRBJ2-2
size: NA
D: TRBD1
V: TRBV6-4

DNA: TGTGCCAGCAGTTACTCCGGAGCCCAATATGGCTACACCTTC
CDR3: CASSYSGAQYGYTF
J: TRBJ1-2
size: NA
D: NA
V: TRBV6-2/TRBV6-3

DNA: TGTGCCAGCAGCTTGGAGAGGAACACTGAAGCTTTCTTT
CDR3: CASSLERNTEAFF
J: TRBJ1-1
size: NA
D: NA
V: TRBV5-5

DNA: TGTGCCAGCAGTAATCTCCCGGGGGGCAGCTCTGGAAACACCATATATTTT
CDR3: CASSNLPGGSSGNTIYF
J: TRBJ1-3
size: NA
D: NA
V: TRBV6-2/TRBV6-3

DNA: TGTGCCTGGAGTCTAAGACTAGCGGACGTTTACGAGCAGTACTTC
CDR3: CAWSLRLADVYEQYF
J: TRBJ2-7
size: NA
D: TRBD2
V: TRBV30

DNA: TGTGCCAGCTCACCGGGGACTGGGTCCTACAATGAGCAGTTCTTC
CDR3: CASSPGTGSYNEQFF
J: TRBJ2-1
size: NA
D: NA
V: TRBV18